The clone carrying this T cell receptor beta chain has just a few counts. Authors' methods: Amplified reference gene primers provided the basis for estimating nucleated cell counts. Profiling relied on immunoSEQ multiplex PCR, and the TCRdb table lists in-frame clones only, not all of them. That table is the source of V, J and clone size, and D and trimming were worked out from the DNA. The sample includes around 190,000 clones, roughly 80% of them seen just once. With V trimmed by 3 bases and J by 5 bases, 8 bases remained unmatched. The CDR3 has 15 amino acids. The germline V gene encodes CDR1 LGHDT and CDR2 YNNKEL (reference sequence). The data originate from a study of blood T cell repertoires in COVID-19. Study information: Acute and convalescent COVID-19 samples came from the United States, Italy and Spain. The analysed material was cDNA or gDNA that came from T cells, B-cell-depleted T cells, or PBMCs.

V is TRBV3-1 (or the pseudogene TRBV3-2) and J is TRBJ1-1; 8 nucleotides align to TRBD1. Sequencing input: peripheral blood. This TCR came from a man in his sixties with acute or convalescent COVID-19. The CDR3 DNA is TGTGCCAGCAGCCAGGCGGACAGGGACTATACTGAAGCTTTCTTT. Amino acid sequence: CASSQADRDYTEAFF.